One sample yielded the 26 T cell receptor beta chains listed below, sequenced in a study of type 1 regulatory T cells. Each CDR3 protein gets one entry after TCRdb re-called the reads with MiXCR. This table holds around 62,000 distinct CDR3 sequences, about 60% found once. These receptors' targets are unknown. Material: cultured T cells, either the whole culture or a sorted T cell fraction (not recorded which). The subset is: Tr1-enriched cell product generated in vitro against host alloantigens. The receptors derive from a human donor in good health.

The gene calls are TRBV19 and TRBJ2-4, with 8 bases identical to TRBD1. With 7 bases clipped from V and 8 bases from J, the junction kept 10 bases outside the gene matches. This CDR3 has 14 residues. Germline CDR1 is LNHDA and CDR2 is SQIVND (reference sequence). This chain's CDR3 is CASTNGQGLDIQYF. The DNA for the CDR3 is TGTGCCAGTACTAATGGACAGGGTCTGGACATTCAGTACTTC.

The chain has TRBV19 and TRBJ1-1; D may be TRBD1 (5 bases). The CDR3 has 14 residues. CDR1 is LNHDA, CDR2 SQIVND, per germline (reference sequence). V shed 5 bases and J shed 0 bases, with 10 bases lying between them. The CDR3 DNA sequence: TGTGCCAGTAGTCAGGGTTGGATGAACACTGAAGCTTTCTTT. Translating gives CASSQGWMNTEAFF.

The table lists this clonotype with a few counts. The genes are TRBV7-9 and TRBJ2-5; no reliable D call. V shed 3 bases and J shed 1 base, with 15 bases lying between them. This CDR3 is built from 16 residues. The germline CDR1 and CDR2 sequences are SEHNR and FQNEAQ (reference sequence). CDR3 sequence: CASSFPIQTSQETQYF. The CDR3, as DNA: TGTGCCAGCAGCTTCCCTATACAGACAAGCCAAGAGACCCAGTACTTC.

This clonotype has a handful of counts. The rearrangement uses TRBV7-3 and TRBJ2-6; 8 nucleotides align to TRBD1. Germline trimming cut 2 bases from V and 2 bases from J; bases unmatched to any gene: 5. Germline V gene lookup returns CDR1 SGHTA and CDR2 FQGTGA. This CDR3 is built from 17 residues. The CDR3 DNA follows: TGTGCCAGCAGCTTACGGCGACAGGGGACTGGGGCCAACGTCCTGACTTTC. It yields the protein CASSLRRQGTGANVLTF.

The rearrangement uses TRBV7-2 and TRBJ2-3; D gene unclear. The CDR3 contains 14 residues. Germline V gene sequence: CDR1 SGHTA, CDR2 FQGNSA. V lost 5 bases to trimming and J lost 6 bases, with 15 bases between them. CDR3 nucleotides: TGTGCCAGCAGCATTAGCTGGTTGGTGGATACGCAGTATTTT. The encoded protein is CASSISWLVDTQYF.

About this clonotype itself: A much larger clone lies a single base off, so this may be a read error. The genes are TRBV5-1 and TRBJ2-3; TRBD2 aligns across 9 bases. The CDR3 loop spans 16 amino acids. The junction had 9 bases not matched to a gene; V was cut back by 4 bases and J by 3 bases. Per germline, CDR1 SGHRS and CDR2 YFSETQ. CDR3 in amino acids: CASSVPSGNGTDTQYF. CDR3 in DNA: TGCGCCAGCAGCGTCCCTAGCGGGAATGGAACAGATACGCAGTATTTT.

This chain connects TRBV20-1 to TRBJ2-7; D perhaps matches TRBD2 (5 bases). The CDR3 runs to 14 residues. V lost 2 bases to trimming and J lost 6 bases, with 17 bases between them. The V gene's germline CDR1 is DFQATT and CDR2 SNEGSKA (reference sequence). In nucleotides, the CDR3 is TGCAGTGCTAGATATCTTCCGAACGGACTCGAGCAGTACTTC. Amino acids: CSARYLPNGLEQYF.

This clonotype came up once. This chain connects TRBV20-1 to TRBJ2-3, with 10 bases fitting TRBD1. The junction had 8 bases not matched to a gene; V was cut back by 6 bases and J by 2 bases. Germline-derived CDR1 and CDR2 are DFQATT and SNEGSKA (reference sequence). The CDR3 spans 15 residues. The CDR3 bases are TGCAGTGCCTTGACAGGGGGCGGTTTCACAGATACGCAGTATTTT. Its translation is CSALTGGGFTDTQYF.

The chain employs TRBV20-1 and TRBJ1-1; D remains ambiguous. This CDR3 contains 12 residues. Germline CDR1 reads DFQATT; CDR2 reads SNEGSKA (reference sequence). V lost 0 bases to trimming and J lost 3 bases, with 5 bases between them. The CDR3 is CSARDLDTEAFF. The CDR3 region has the DNA TGCAGTGCTAGAGATTTGGACACTGAAGCTTTCTTT.

This chain joins TRBV18 and TRBJ2-7; maybe TRBD1 (7 bases). Deletions cut 4 bases from V and 4 bases from J, with 20 bases between. Germline loops: CDR1 KGHSH, CDR2 LQKENI. The CDR3 has 16 residues. The CDR3 nucleotides read TGTGCCAGCTCACAGAGACAGGGAGGCCTATCGTACGAGCAGTACTTC. It codes for CASSQRQGGLSYEQYF.

This clonotype was seen only a few times. This rearrangement joins TRBV5-4 to TRBJ2-1; D perhaps matches TRBD2 (5 bases). Looked up from germline, CDR1 is SGHNT and CDR2 is YYREEE (reference sequence). V lost 4 bases and J lost 2, with 7 bases in between. The CDR3 has 13 residues. CDR3 amino acids: CASSTGAYNEQFF. In nucleotides, the CDR3 is TGTGCCAGCAGCACCGGGGCCTACAATGAGCAGTTCTTC.

The J gene is TRBJ2-3, the V gene TRBV11-2; D ambiguous. V gave up 1 base and J gave up 2 bases, with 7 bases separating them. This CDR3 is built from 14 residues. CDR1 is SGHAT and CDR2 is FQNNGV in the germline V gene. CDR3: CASSLGLDTDTQYF. CDR3 coding DNA: TGTGCCAGCAGCTTAGGGTTGGACACAGATACGCAGTATTTT.

The chain recombines TRBV30 with TRBJ1-1; TRBD1 is a possible D gene (6 bases). The length of the CDR3 is 13 residues. V shed 4 bases and J shed 4 bases, with 13 bases lying between them. CDR1 and CDR2 from the germline V gene are GTSNPN and SVGIG (reference sequence). The CDR3 region is CAWKRQEGTEAFF. CDR3 DNA sequence: TGTGCCTGGAAGAGACAGGAGGGCACTGAAGCTTTCTTT.

This chain links TRBV9 with TRBJ2-3; the match to TRBD2 covers 13 bases. CDR3 length: 16 amino acids. Germline CDR1 is SGDLS and CDR2 is YYNGEE. The J segment lost 4 bases and the V segment lost 3 bases, leaving 5 bases of the junction unmatched. The CDR3 DNA reads TGTGCCAGCAGCGAGGGGGGACTAGCGGGGCCAGATACGCAGTATTTT. Its translation: CASSEGGLAGPDTQYF.

On this clonotype itself: Sequence at one end of the junction differs from germline and may be a read error. The chain recombines TRBV20-1 with TRBJ2-1; D may correspond to TRBD1 or TRBD2 (6 bases each). The CDR3 loop spans 13 amino acids. Germline loops: CDR1 DFQATT, CDR2 SNEGSKA (reference sequence). CDR3 nucleotides: TGCAGTGCTAGAGTTGAGGGGGGCCCGTCTTATCTCTTC. It codes for CSARVEGGPSYLF.

This clonotype has at least ten counts. V gene TRBV20-1 combines with J gene TRBJ2-3; D call uncertain. Trimming took 3 bases from V and 6 from J, leaving 13 bases between them. CDR3 size: 13 residues. Germline values: CDR1 DFQATT, CDR2 SNEGSKA (reference sequence). This CDR3 is CSASSRNGDTQYF. The CDR3 region has the DNA TGCAGTGCTAGTTCCCGGAACGGGGATACGCAGTATTTT.

The V call is TRBV20-1, the J call TRBJ1-2; TRBD1 aligns across 8 bases. Germline loops: CDR1 DFQATT, CDR2 SNEGSKA (reference sequence). V shed 6 bases, J shed 4 bases, and the junction held 10 bases outside the gene matches. CDR3 length: 14 residues. The CDR3 loop reads CSANPPGGSYGYTF. The CDR3 DNA follows: TGCAGTGCAAATCCCCCAGGGGGCTCCTATGGCTACACCTTC.

The chain combines TRBV7-2 with TRBJ2-7; 8 nucleotides agree with TRBD2. V lost 4 bases to trimming and J lost 1 base; unmatched junction nucleotides: 3. The CDR3 length is 14 residues. Germline assignment: CDR1 SGHTA and CDR2 FQGNSA. CDR3 coding DNA: TGTGCCAGCAGCTCGACTAGCGCTTCCTACGAGCAGTACTTC. Its translation: CASSSTSASYEQYF. Combining the CDR3 with reference TRBV7-2 and TRBJ2-7 gives the whole variable domain GAGVSQSPSNKVTEKGKDVELRCDPISGHTALYWYRQSLGQGLEFLIYFQGNSAPDKSGLPSDRFSAERTGGSVSTLTIQRTQQEDSAVYLCASSSTSASYEQYFGPGTRLTVT.

The chain employs TRBV7-6 and TRBJ2-3, with a weak D call TRBD1 (6 bases). With 5 bases removed from V and 4 bases from J, the gap between germline ends came to 13 bases. Germline V gives CDR1 SGHVS, CDR2 FNYEAQ. The CDR3 extends over 14 amino acids. The CDR3: CASSPYRASDTQYF. The CDR3 DNA follows: TGTGCCAGCAGCCCTTACAGGGCGTCAGATACGCAGTATTTT.

This chain connects TRBV7-2 to TRBJ2-7; the match to TRBD2 covers 11 bases. V dropped 5 bases and J dropped 2; count of bases not matched to a gene: 8. CDR3 length: 16 amino acids. Germline loops: CDR1 SGHTA, CDR2 FQGNSA. Here the CDR3 DNA reads TGTGCCAGCAGCGGAGGGACTAGCGGTCCCCCCTACGAGCAGTACTTC. It specifies CASSGGTSGPPYEQYF. Looking up the rest from reference TRBV7-2 and TRBJ2-7 gives the full variable domain: GAGVSQSPSNKVTEKGKDVELRCDPISGHTALYWYRQSLGQGLEFLIYFQGNSAPDKSGLPSDRFSAERTGGSVSTLTIQRTQQEDSAVYLCASSGGTSGPPYEQYFGPGTRLTVT.

The rearrangement links TRBV3-1 to TRBJ2-2; tentatively, D is TRBD1 (5 bases). Trimming removed 5 bases from V and 4 bases from J, with 11 bases in between. The CDR3 has 14 residues. Per germline, CDR1 LGHDT and CDR2 YNNKEL (reference sequence). The CDR3 nucleotides read TGTGCCAGCAGCACTCAGGGAAGCACCGGGGAGCTGTTTTTT. Translation: CASSTQGSTGELFF.

This chain uses TRBV6-1 with TRBJ1-1; unclear D gene. Germline V gene sequence: CDR1 MNHNS, CDR2 SASEGT. Trimming removed 5 bases at V and 1 base at J, with 11 bases between. The CDR3 has 14 residues. The CDR3 protein is CASSNGLQNTEAFF. CDR3 DNA: TGTGCCAGCAGTAACGGACTCCAGAACACTGAAGCTTTCTTT.

This clonotype was seen a handful of times. The J gene is TRBJ2-2, the V gene TRBV6-1; TRBD2 is a possible D gene (6 bases). Per germline, CDR1 MNHNS and CDR2 SASEGT. V was cut by 1 base and J by 5 bases, with 14 bases left in between. This CDR3 has 16 residues. The CDR3 sequence is CASSEGGGFWTGELFF. CDR3 bases: TGTGCCAGCAGTGAAGGGGGAGGATTTTGGACCGGGGAGCTGTTTTTT.

This chain uses TRBV10-1 with TRBJ2-3; D perhaps matches TRBD2 (6 bases). Trimming pared 3 bases from V and 0 bases from J, leaving 13 bases between. The germline V gene has CDR1 WNHNN and CDR2 SYGVQD (reference sequence). The CDR3 runs to 16 residues. The CDR3 sequence: CASSDRWRDSTDTQYF. CDR3 DNA: TGCGCCAGCAGTGATCGGTGGCGGGATAGCACAGATACGCAGTATTTT.

This chain connects TRBV11-2 to TRBJ2-5; maybe TRBD2 (6 bases). Germline assignment: CDR1 SGHAT and CDR2 FQNNGV. V was shortened by 4 bases and J by 4 bases, with 22 bases between the two germline ends. The CDR3 consists of 17 residues. This CDR3 is CASSSVTLASEGETQYF. As DNA, the CDR3 is TGTGCCAGCAGCTCAGTGACGCTAGCGTCAGAAGGAGAGACCCAGTACTTC. Filled out from reference TRBV11-2 and TRBJ2-5, the complete variable domain reads EAGVAQSPRYKIIEKRQSVAFWCNPISGHATLYWYQQILGQGPKLLIQFQNNGVVDDSQLPKDRFSAERLKGVDSTLKIQPAKLEDSAVYLCASSSVTLASEGETQYFGPGTRLLVL.

J is TRBJ2-1 and V is TRBV19, with a weak D call TRBD2 (6 bases). Germline CDR1 LNHDA, CDR2 SQIVND (reference sequence). This CDR3 is built from 14 residues. V was pared by 3 bases and J by 9 bases, with 15 bases between. The CDR3 protein is CASSIDSFGGEQFF. CDR3 in DNA: TGTGCCAGTAGTATCGACAGCTTCGGGGGTGAGCAGTTCTTC.